These T cell receptor beta chains were read from a single sample in a study of T cell changes during pregnancy in multiple sclerosis. Sequencing was performed with immunoSEQ multiplex PCR; in TCRdb, only in-frame clones are kept and a portion is missing. The data contain 25,000 to 35,000 clones, roughly 86% of them singletons. The sample in question was CD8+ T cells from peripheral blood mononuclear cells, obtained in the first trimester of pregnancy. These receptors originate from a female donor with multiple sclerosis, enrolled in a pregnancy study. The CDR3 runs from the conserved cysteine through the conserved F or W. D genes are given only for firm matches. For some rows the clone size is stated as once, few or many, or as a class when expanded; others skip it.

CDR3 length: 15
J gene: TRBJ1-1
clone size: .
D gene: .
V gene: TRBV4-3
CDR3 DNA: TGCGCCAGCAGCCATACGACAGGAATGAACACTGAAGCTTTCTTT
CDR3 protein: CASSHTTGMNTEAFF

CDR3 length: 18
J gene: TRBJ2-1
clone size: .
D gene: .
V gene: TRBV9
CDR3 DNA: TGTGCCAGCAGCGTAGGCGGCGAAGCGAGGAGCAGATACAATGAGCAGTTCTTC
CDR3 protein: CASSVGGEARSRYNEQFF

CDR3 length: 15
J gene: TRBJ2-1
clone size: .
D gene: TRBD2
V gene: TRBV11-2
CDR3 DNA: TGTGCCAGCAGCTTAGTGGCGGGAGGGTACAATGAGCAGTTCTTC
CDR3 protein: CASSLVAGGYNEQFF

CDR3 length: 15
J gene: TRBJ1-1
clone size: .
D gene: .
V gene: TRBV4-3
CDR3 DNA: TGCGCCAGCAGCCTATGGGGAGTCGGAGGGAGGGAAGCTTTCTTT
CDR3 protein: CASSLWGVGGREAFF

CDR3 length: 12
J gene: TRBJ2-7
clone size: few
D gene: .
V gene: TRBV10-3
CDR3 DNA: TGTGCCATCAGTCAACCCACAGGCGAGCAGTACTTC
CDR3 protein: CAISQPTGEQYF

CDR3 length: 12
J gene: TRBJ2-1
clone size: .
D gene: .
V gene: TRBV2
CDR3 DNA: TGTGCCAGCAGTGAGGAGGGGTGGGAGCAGTTCTTC
CDR3 protein: CASSEEGWEQFF

CDR3 length: 17
J gene: TRBJ1-1
clone size: .
D gene: TRBD1
V gene: TRBV7-8
CDR3 DNA: TGTGCCAGCAGCTTAGGGGGGGGACAGGGGGTAAACACTGAAGCTTTCTTT
CDR3 protein: CASSLGGGQGVNTEAFF

CDR3 length: 13
J gene: TRBJ2-1
clone size: .
D gene: TRBD1
V gene: TRBV5-1
CDR3 DNA: TGCGCCAGCAGCACAGGGGGAGGCAATGAGCAGTTCTTC
CDR3 protein: CASSTGGGNEQFF

CDR3 length: 16
J gene: TRBJ2-3
clone size: .
D gene: TRBD2
V gene: TRBV27
CDR3 DNA: TGTGCCAGCAGTTTAGGGCTAGCGGGGGACACAGATACGCAGTATTTT
CDR3 protein: CASSLGLAGDTDTQYF

CDR3 length: 19
J gene: TRBJ2-7
clone size: .
D gene: TRBD1
V gene: TRBV4-1
CDR3 DNA: TGCGCCAGCAGCCAAGATTATGGGACAGGCGGCCCCAAATCCTACGAGCAGTACTTC
CDR3 protein: CASSQDYGTGGPKSYEQYF

CDR3 length: 12
J gene: TRBJ2-5
clone size: .
D gene: .
V gene: TRBV25-1
CDR3 DNA: TGTGCCAGCAGTGAATATAAAGAGACCCAGTACTTC
CDR3 protein: CASSEYKETQYF

CDR3 length: 15
J gene: TRBJ1-2
clone size: .
D gene: TRBD1
V gene: TRBV7-9
CDR3 DNA: TGTGCCAGCAGCTTAGGGGACAGGGTTAAGGGTGGCTACACCTTC
CDR3 protein: CASSLGDRVKGGYTF

CDR3 length: 17
J gene: TRBJ2-6
clone size: .
D gene: TRBD1
V gene: TRBV30
CDR3 DNA: TGTGCCTGGAGTACCGGGACAGGGATCTTTGGGGCCAACGTCCTGACTTTC
CDR3 protein: CAWSTGTGIFGANVLTF

CDR3 length: 14
J gene: TRBJ2-5
clone size: .
D gene: TRBD1
V gene: TRBV15
CDR3 DNA: TGTGCCACCAGTCAGACAGGGGAAGCAGAGACCCAGTACTTC
CDR3 protein: CATSQTGEAETQYF

CDR3 length: 12
J gene: TRBJ2-1
clone size: .
D gene: .
V gene: TRBV7-6
CDR3 DNA: TGTGCCAGCAGCCTAACTCTCGAGGAGCAGTTCTTC
CDR3 protein: CASSLTLEEQFF

CDR3 length: 16
J gene: TRBJ2-2
clone size: .
D gene: .
V gene: TRBV19
CDR3 DNA: TGTGCCAGTAGTCGGAGGGGTATCGGGAACACCGGGGAGCTGTTTTTT
CDR3 protein: CASSRRGIGNTGELFF

CDR3 length: 17
J gene: TRBJ2-2
clone size: .
D gene: .
V gene: TRBV11-2
CDR3 DNA: TGTGCCAGCAGCTTAGAAGGGGCCCGTCCGAACACCGGGGAGCTGTTTTTT
CDR3 protein: CASSLEGARPNTGELFF

CDR3 length: 17
J gene: TRBJ2-7
clone size: .
D gene: TRBD1
V gene: TRBV9
CDR3 DNA: TGTGCCAGCAGCGCCACAGGGGGCCCGGGGAGGGGCTACGAGCAGTACTTC
CDR3 protein: CASSATGGPGRGYEQYF

CDR3 length: 13
J gene: TRBJ2-2
clone size: .
D gene: .
V gene: TRBV7-3
CDR3 DNA: TGTGCCAGCAGCGCTACGAACACCGGGGAGCTGTTTTTT
CDR3 protein: CASSATNTGELFF

CDR3 length: 17
J gene: TRBJ2-2
clone size: .
D gene: TRBD2
V gene: TRBV4-1
CDR3 DNA: TGCGCCAGCAGCCAAGGTGGGGAGCGGGGGGGCACCGGGGAGCTGTTTTTT
CDR3 protein: CASSQGGERGGTGELFF

CDR3 length: 15
J gene: TRBJ2-1
clone size: .
D gene: TRBD2
V gene: TRBV7-6
CDR3 DNA: TGTGCCAGCAGCTTGGAGCGGGGGCTCTACAATGAGCAGTTCTTC
CDR3 protein: CASSLERGLYNEQFF

CDR3 length: 15
J gene: TRBJ2-2
clone size: few
D gene: TRBD1
V gene: TRBV28
CDR3 DNA: TGTGCCAGCAGTTCGGGACAGGGGGAGGTCGGGGAGCTGTTTTTT
CDR3 protein: CASSSGQGEVGELFF

CDR3 length: 16
J gene: TRBJ1-5
clone size: .
D gene: .
V gene: TRBV19
CDR3 DNA: TGTGCCAGTAACGGAGGGGCGGGGTATAGCAATCAGCCCCAGCATTTT
CDR3 protein: CASNGGAGYSNQPQHF

CDR3 length: 13
J gene: TRBJ1-2
clone size: .
D gene: .
V gene: TRBV6-6
CDR3 DNA: TGTGCCAGCGTAGCAGGGGCGGACTATGGCTACACCTTC
CDR3 protein: CASVAGADYGYTF

CDR3 length: 14
J gene: TRBJ2-3
clone size: medium-sized
D gene: TRBD2
V gene: TRBV6-4
CDR3 DNA: TGTGCCAGCAGTGAGCGGGGGGGCACAGATACGCAGTATTTT
CDR3 protein: CASSERGGTDTQYF

CDR3 length: 15
J gene: TRBJ2-1
clone size: .
D gene: TRBD2
V gene: TRBV5-6
CDR3 DNA: TGTGCCAGCAGCGGAGCGGGAATGATTGGCTATGAGCAGTTCTTC
CDR3 protein: CASSGAGMIGYEQFF

CDR3 length: 17
J gene: TRBJ2-3
clone size: .
D gene: TRBD1
V gene: TRBV2
CDR3 DNA: TGTGCCAGCAGTGAATTTTCGACAGGGGCTGTCACAGATACGCAGTATTTT
CDR3 protein: CASSEFSTGAVTDTQYF

CDR3 length: 16
J gene: TRBJ2-3
clone size: .
D gene: TRBD2
V gene: TRBV9
CDR3 DNA: TGTGCCAGCAGCTCCATCCTAGCGGCTAGCACAGATACGCAGTATTTT
CDR3 protein: CASSSILAASTDTQYF

CDR3 length: 14
J gene: TRBJ2-3
clone size: .
D gene: .
V gene: TRBV29-1
CDR3 DNA: TGCAGCGTTGAGGCGGAGGGCTTCACAGATACGCAGTATTTT
CDR3 protein: CSVEAEGFTDTQYF

CDR3 length: 14
J gene: TRBJ2-2
clone size: .
D gene: .
V gene: TRBV19
CDR3 DNA: TGTGCCAGTGGAGGGCCAGGGTGGACCGGGGAGCTGTTTTTT
CDR3 protein: CASGGPGWTGELFF

CDR3 length: 17
J gene: TRBJ2-7
clone size: .
D gene: TRBD2
V gene: TRBV7-2
CDR3 DNA: TGTGCCAGCAGCTCCCCGACTAGCGGGAGCCTCTCCTACGAGCAGTACTTC
CDR3 protein: CASSSPTSGSLSYEQYF

CDR3 length: 16
J gene: TRBJ2-1
clone size: .
D gene: TRBD2
V gene: TRBV7-7
CDR3 DNA: TGTGCTAGCAGCTTACGGGGCGGGAGGGCCGGAGGTGAGCAGTTCTTC
CDR3 protein: CASSLRGGRAGGEQFF

CDR3 length: 13
J gene: TRBJ1-1
clone size: .
D gene: .
V gene: TRBV19
CDR3 DNA: TGTGCCAGTAGTCCGAGGATGAACACTGAAGCTTTCTTT
CDR3 protein: CASSPRMNTEAFF

CDR3 length: 14
J gene: TRBJ2-7
clone size: .
D gene: .
V gene: TRBV19
CDR3 DNA: TGTGCCAGTAGTATCATGGTAGACTCCTACGAGCAGTACTTC
CDR3 protein: CASSIMVDSYEQYF

CDR3 length: 13
J gene: TRBJ1-1
clone size: .
D gene: .
V gene: TRBV4-3
CDR3 DNA: TGCGCCAGCAGCCCTACCGGTAGTTTTGAAGCTTTCTTT
CDR3 protein: CASSPTGSFEAFF

CDR3 length: 13
J gene: TRBJ1-2
clone size: .
D gene: .
V gene: TRBV7-8
CDR3 DNA: TGTGCCAGCAGCTTATCTGTGAGGGCCAGCTACACCTTC
CDR3 protein: CASSLSVRASYTF

CDR3 length: 16
J gene: TRBJ2-1
clone size: .
D gene: .
V gene: TRBV11-2
CDR3 DNA: TGTGCCAGCAGCTTATACAGCAACTCAGCCTACAATGAGCAGTTCTTC
CDR3 protein: CASSLYSNSAYNEQFF

CDR3 length: 17
J gene: TRBJ2-1
clone size: .
D gene: .
V gene: TRBV13
CDR3 DNA: TGTGCCAGCAGCCTAATGATGGACGCGGGACCCAACAATGAGCAGTTCTTC
CDR3 protein: CASSLMMDAGPNNEQFF

CDR3 length: 15
J gene: TRBJ1-4
clone size: .
D gene: TRBD1
V gene: TRBV6-5
CDR3 DNA: TGTGCCAGCAGTTACGAGGGGGCTACTAATGAAAAACTGTTTTTT
CDR3 protein: CASSYEGATNEKLFF

CDR3 length: 16
J gene: TRBJ2-6
clone size: .
D gene: .
V gene: TRBV7-9
CDR3 DNA: TGTGCCAGCAGCTTTTTCGGGTTCTCTGGGGCCAACGTCCTGACTTTC
CDR3 protein: CASSFFGFSGANVLTF

CDR3 length: 14
J gene: TRBJ2-5
clone size: .
D gene: .
V gene: TRBV11-1
CDR3 DNA: TGTGCCAGCAGCTTAGCGGGGCAGGGAGAGACCCAGTACTTC
CDR3 protein: CASSLAGQGETQYF

CDR3 length: 14
J gene: TRBJ1-5
clone size: .
D gene: .
V gene: TRBV19
CDR3 DNA: TGTGCCAGTAGTGTCCGGGATAGCAATCAGCCCCAGCATTTT
CDR3 protein: CASSVRDSNQPQHF

CDR3 length: 17
J gene: TRBJ1-1
clone size: .
D gene: .
V gene: TRBV18
CDR3 DNA: TGTGCCAGCTCACCACAGGCAGCAGGGTACGTGAACACTGAAGCTTTCTTT
CDR3 protein: CASSPQAAGYVNTEAFF

CDR3 length: 16
J gene: TRBJ1-2
clone size: .
D gene: .
V gene: TRBV10-3
CDR3 DNA: TGTGCCATCAGTGAGAGAACAGGAAATACTAACTATGGCTACACCTTC
CDR3 protein: CAISERTGNTNYGYTF

CDR3 length: 13
J gene: TRBJ2-7
clone size: once
D gene: .
V gene: TRBV19
CDR3 DNA: TGTGCCAGTAGTTGGGGGGAAGCCTACGAGCAGTACTTC
CDR3 protein: CASSWGEAYEQYF

CDR3 length: 14
J gene: TRBJ2-7
clone size: once
D gene: .
V gene: TRBV4-1
CDR3 DNA: TGCGCCAGCAGCCAAAGACAGGTAGGCTACGAGCAGTACTTC
CDR3 protein: CASSQRQVGYEQYF

CDR3 length: 15
J gene: TRBJ2-3
clone size: once
D gene: .
V gene: TRBV11-2
CDR3 DNA: TGTGCCAGCAGCTTAGGTGGCAGGGAGGCGGATACGCAGTATTTT
CDR3 protein: CASSLGGREADTQYF

CDR3 length: 13
J gene: TRBJ1-1
clone size: once
D gene: .
V gene: TRBV30
CDR3 DNA: TGTGCCTGGAGAGCCTTCCAGAACACTGAAGCTTTCTTT
CDR3 protein: CAWRAFQNTEAFF

CDR3 length: 12
J gene: TRBJ2-1
clone size: .
D gene: TRBD1
V gene: TRBV29-1
CDR3 DNA: TGCAGCCCCCTCGACAGGGCCGATGAGCAGTTCTTC
CDR3 protein: CSPLDRADEQFF

CDR3 length: 16
J gene: TRBJ2-2
clone size: .
D gene: TRBD2
V gene: TRBV6-1
CDR3 DNA: TGTGCCAGCAGTGAAAATCTAGCGGGAGGTTTTGGGGAGCTGTTTTTT
CDR3 protein: CASSENLAGGFGELFF

CDR3 length: 14
J gene: TRBJ2-3
clone size: .
D gene: TRBD2
V gene: TRBV6-5
CDR3 DNA: TGTGCCAGCAGCTCAAGCGGGAGCTCAGATACGCAGTATTTT
CDR3 protein: CASSSSGSSDTQYF